Detailed here is one T cell receptor (beta chain). The specificity of this receptor is unknown. Nothing much larger sits one base from this clone, and base qualities are not available. Genomic DNA served as template for TCR beta VDJ combination and CDR3 sequence profiling. An Illumina HiSeq 2000 was the platform used for TCR repertoire sequencing. For the original study's pipeline: TRBV/TRBJ rearrangement plots, CDR3 size and DJ length profiles, and Simpson's diversity index were used to assess repertoires. The most abundant DNA sequence in the deep sequencing data was taken as the immunodominant clone. CDR3 amino acid sequences were checked for sharing between subjects and were compared against published repertoires and the VDJdb database. TCRdb redid the processing of the public reads, applying fastp at Q25 and MiXCR, and retained in-frame beta chains. All rows with the same CDR3 protein become a single entry with the most common DNA and genes. The V and J calls follow TCRdb's processing rather than the paper's. The sample includes hundreds of thousands of distinct CDR3 sequences, with roughly 82% observed a single time. Together, the top ten hold 42% of the sample.

These data are taken from a study of CD8+CD57+ T cells in acquired aplastic anemia (dated by TCRdb to between 2017 and 2018). In the study overall: Extracted DNA from sorted CD4+ and CD8+ cells averaged approximately 3 ug, ranging from roughly 0.19 to 27.4 ug. CD8+CD57+ expansion was defined as a frequency above the mean frequency observed in healthy subjects.

From cysteine to phenylalanine, the CDR3 is 15 amino acids long. Just the 45-base CDR3 DNA is kept, in frame starting at base 1. Sequences DFQATT (CDR1) and SNEGSKA (CDR2) are obtained from the germline V gene (reference sequence). Compared with germline, V lacks 6 bases and J lacks 5 bases; bases without a gene match: 11. The study at large found these results: CD8+ Simpson's diversity did not differ significantly between patients and healthy controls (P=0.060). Although roughly 30 CD8+ CDR3 sequences were shared by patients and controls, these sequences appeared highly expressed in patients and within the immunodominant clones of patients.

Expansion of CD8+CD57+ cells had been shown by flow cytometry in the patients chosen for sequencing. Every patient had severe acquired aplastic anemia, diagnosed using the International Study of Aplastic Anemia and Agranulocytosis and Camitta criteria. No therapy had been received by the patients at the time of blood sampling. In this study, sorted CD4+ and CD8+ T cells from the blood of healthy subjects and of severe aplastic anemia patients had their TCR repertoires deep-sequenced. Patients were enrolled in the USA under clinicaltrials.gov protocols 00001620, 01623167, 00001397, 00071045, 00081523 and 00961064. Ficoll-Paque density gradient centrifugation was used to isolate peripheral blood mononuclear cells. Before DNA extraction, CD4+ and CD8+ T cells were sorted with FACS or magnetic beads.

The sample consisted of sorted CD4+, CD8+, or CD8+CD57+ T cells (not recorded which) from PBMCs. The V and J segments used are TRBV20-1 and TRBJ1-1, with 11 junctional bases fitting TRBD1. This TCR derives from a human donor with aplastic anemia. The CDR3 protein is CSAPQPGTGGTEAFF. The DNA is as follows: TGCAGTGCCCCACAGCCCGGGACAGGGGGAACTGAAGCTTTCTTT.